The source of this T cell receptor beta chain is a study of cytomegalovirus exposure and HLA in healthy donors. The donors gave bone marrow, and they were healthy. CDR3 size: 14 residues. The germline V gene encodes CDR1 MNHGY and CDR2 SAAAGT. Trimming removed 9 bases from V and 3 bases from J; junction bases left unmatched: 6. The PCR used 60 Vbeta and 13 Jbeta primers. Measured with immunoSEQ multiplex PCR; TCRdb has only the in-frame clones, and not every one. The table includes approximately 190,000 clones, 75% to 80% detected once. The chain combines TRBV6-8 with TRBJ1-5; 9 positions match TRBD1. The receptor comes from a woman in her thirties in good health and CMV-seropositive. Specimen: PBMCs. CDR3 sequence reads: CASRGQGDNQPQHF. In DNA, the CDR3 is TGTGCCAGTAGGGGACAGGGAGACAATCAGCCCCAGCATTTT.